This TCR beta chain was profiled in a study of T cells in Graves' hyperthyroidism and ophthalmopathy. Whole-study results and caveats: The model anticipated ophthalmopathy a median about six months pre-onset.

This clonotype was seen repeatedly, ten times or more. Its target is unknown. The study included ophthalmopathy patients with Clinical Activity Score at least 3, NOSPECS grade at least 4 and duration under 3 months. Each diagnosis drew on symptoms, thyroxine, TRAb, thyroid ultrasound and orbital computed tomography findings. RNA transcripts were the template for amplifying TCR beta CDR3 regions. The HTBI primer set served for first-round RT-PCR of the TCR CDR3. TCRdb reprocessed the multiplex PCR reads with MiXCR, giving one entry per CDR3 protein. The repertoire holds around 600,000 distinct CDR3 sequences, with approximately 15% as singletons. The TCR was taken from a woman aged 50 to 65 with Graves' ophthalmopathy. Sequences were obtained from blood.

The CDR3 region is CASKLAGDSYEQYF. Written as DNA, the CDR3 is TGTGCCAGCAAATTAGCGGGAGACTCCTACGAGCAGTACTTC. The rearrangement joins TRBV28 to TRBJ2-7; TRBD2 matches 9 bases. The length of the CDR3 is 14 residues. Trimming at V came to 7 bases and at J to 0 bases, leaving 4 bases not matched to a gene. From germline, CDR1 is MDHEN and CDR2 SYDVKM.